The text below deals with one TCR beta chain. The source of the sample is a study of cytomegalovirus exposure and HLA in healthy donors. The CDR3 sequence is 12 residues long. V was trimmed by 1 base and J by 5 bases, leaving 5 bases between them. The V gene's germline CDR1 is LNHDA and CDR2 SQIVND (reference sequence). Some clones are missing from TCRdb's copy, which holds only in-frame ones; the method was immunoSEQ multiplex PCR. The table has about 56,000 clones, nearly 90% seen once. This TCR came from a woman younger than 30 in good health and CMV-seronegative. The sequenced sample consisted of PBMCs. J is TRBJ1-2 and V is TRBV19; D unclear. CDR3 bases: TGTGCCAGTAGTATAGGGCAGTATGGCTACACCTTC. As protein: CASSIGQYGYTF. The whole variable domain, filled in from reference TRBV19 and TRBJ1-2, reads DGGITQSPKYLFRKEGQNVTLSCEQNLNHDAMYWYRQDPGQGLRLIYYSQIVNDFQKGDIAEGYSVSREKKESFPLTVTSAQKNPTAFYLCASSIGQYGYTFGSGTRLTVV.